The rows below give T cell receptor beta chains drawn from one sample of a study of T cell responses to AZD1222 COVID-19 vaccine. Generated by immunoSEQ multiplex PCR, the TCRdb table keeps only in-frame clones and is missing some. The data show tens of thousands of clones, with about 72% seen just once and over 20% held by the top ten. The sequences come from peripheral blood, collected on day 0 of AZD1222 vaccination. These receptors all come from an adult in good health. Each CDR3 is given with its conserved first and last residue. The D gene is left open where the match is weak. Only part of the rows carry a size: once, few, many, or a class if the clone is expanded.

V: TRBV29-1; size: -; D: TRBD2; J: TRBJ2-5; CDR3: CSVARLAGQETQYF; DNA: TGCAGCGTTGCCAGACTAGCGGGACAGGAGACCCAGTACTTC
V: TRBV19; size: -; D: -; J: TRBJ2-2; CDR3: CASSSRRSLFANTGELFF; DNA: TGTGCCAGTAGTTCTCGGAGGAGTCTATTCGCGAACACCGGGGAGCTGTTTTTT
V: TRBV30; size: -; D: -; J: TRBJ1-4; CDR3: CAWSVLGPNEKLFF; DNA: TGTGCCTGGAGTGTATTAGGGCCAAATGAAAAACTGTTTTTT
V: TRBV28; size: -; D: TRBD1; J: TRBJ2-2; CDR3: CASRSPGQGTSGELFF; DNA: TGTGCCAGCAGGTCTCCGGGACAGGGAACATCCGGGGAGCTGTTTTTT
V: TRBV29-1; size: -; D: -; J: TRBJ1-1; CDR3: CSVFHSGTEAFF; DNA: TGCAGCGTCTTTCATTCCGGGACAGAAGCTTTCTTT
V: TRBV24-1; size: -; D: -; J: TRBJ1-1; CDR3: CATSDPGESAEAFF; DNA: TGTGCCACCAGTGATCCTGGTGAAAGTGCTGAAGCTTTCTTT
V: TRBV7-6; size: once; D: TRBD1; J: TRBJ1-4; CDR3: CASSRVQGANEKLFF; DNA: TGTGCCAGCAGTAGGGTGCAGGGGGCTAATGAAAAACTGTTTTTT
V: TRBV3-1/TRBV3-2; size: -; D: -; J: TRBJ1-2; CDR3: CASSERRESYGYTF; DNA: TGTGCCAGCAGCGAACGCCGGGAGTCCTATGGCTACACCTTC
V: TRBV14; size: -; D: -; J: TRBJ1-1; CDR3: CASSPFGRGSTEAFF; DNA: TGTGCCAGCAGCCCTTTCGGCAGGGGCAGCACTGAAGCTTTCTTT
V: TRBV5-1; size: -; D: TRBD1; J: TRBJ1-2; CDR3: CASSLVYRGKGGYTF; DNA: TGCGCCAGCAGCTTGGTTTACAGGGGTAAAGGCGGCTACACCTTC
V: TRBV30; size: -; D: TRBD1; J: TRBJ2-5; CDR3: CAWGRGDREYF; DNA: TGTGCCTGGGGTAGGGGGGACAGGGAGTACTTC
V: TRBV21-1; size: -; D: -; J: TRBJ1-2; CDR3: CASSKNGVLGRYGYTF; DNA: TGTGCCAGCAGCAAAAACGGCGTTCTGGGCAGATATGGCTACACCTTC
V: TRBV6-5; size: -; D: -; J: TRBJ1-5; CDR3: CASSNRGGLGPQHF; DNA: TGTGCCAGCAGTAACCGGGGAGGGTTAGGGCCCCAGCATTTT
V: TRBV10-1; size: -; D: -; J: TRBJ2-1; CDR3: CASSDREEQFF; DNA: TGCGCCAGCAGTGACCGAGAAGAGCAGTTCTTC
V: TRBV3-1/TRBV3-2; size: once; D: -; J: TRBJ1-2; CDR3: CASTYSRGSIGYTF; DNA: TGTGCCAGCACCTATTCAAGGGGCTCTATAGGCTACACCTTC
V: TRBV3-1/TRBV3-2; size: -; D: TRBD2; J: TRBJ2-1; CDR3: CASSQAGGGNEQFF; DNA: TGTGCCAGCAGCCAAGCGGGAGGGGGCAATGAGCAGTTCTTC
V: TRBV11-2; size: -; D: -; J: TRBJ1-1; CDR3: CASSPAFVRGPEAFF; DNA: TGTGCCAGCAGCCCGGCGTTCGTCAGGGGCCCTGAAGCTTTCTTT
V: TRBV5-1; size: -; D: -; J: TRBJ1-6; CDR3: CASSPGAASSSYNSPLHF; DNA: TGCGCCAGCAGCCCGGGGGCCGCATCGAGCTCCTATAATTCACCCCTCCACTTT
V: TRBV15; size: -; D: -; J: TRBJ2-7; CDR3: CATSRARGEQYF; DNA: TGTGCCACCAGCAGAGCTAGAGGGGAGCAGTACTTC
V: TRBV11-3; size: -; D: -; J: TRBJ2-1; CDR3: CASSLSSRARPTREQFF; DNA: TGTGCCAGCAGCTTATCCAGCCGGGCCCGGCCAACCAGGGAGCAGTTCTTC
V: TRBV28; size: -; D: TRBD2; J: TRBJ2-1; CDR3: CASTIGGGSGSTEQFF; DNA: TGTGCCAGCACTATTGGGGGAGGTAGCGGGAGTACTGAGCAGTTCTTC
V: TRBV5-1; size: -; D: TRBD2; J: TRBJ2-1; CDR3: CASSLVASGPLTYNEQFF; DNA: TGCGCCAGCAGCTTGGTGGCTAGCGGTCCCCTTACCTACAATGAGCAGTTCTTC
V: TRBV3-1/TRBV3-2; size: few; D: TRBD2; J: TRBJ2-7; CDR3: CASSRETSGRLTYEQYF; DNA: TGTGCCAGCAGTCGGGAGACTAGCGGGAGGTTAACCTACGAGCAGTACTTC
V: TRBV15; size: -; D: TRBD1; J: TRBJ1-4; CDR3: CATSSNRGWTNEKLFF; DNA: TGTGCCACCAGCAGTAACAGGGGCTGGACTAATGAAAAACTGTTTTTT
V: TRBV27; size: -; D: TRBD1; J: TRBJ2-7; CDR3: CASSRRQGGHEQYF; DNA: TGTGCCAGCAGTCGGCGACAGGGGGGCCACGAGCAGTACTTC
V: TRBV30; size: -; D: -; J: TRBJ1-4; CDR3: CAWSPDTGTTVEKLFF; DNA: TGTGCCTGGAGCCCGGACACGGGTACAACTGTCGAAAAACTGTTTTTT
V: TRBV5-4; size: -; D: -; J: TRBJ2-5; CDR3: CASSLVAEETQYF; DNA: TGTGCCAGCAGCTTGGTAGCGGAAGAGACCCAGTACTTC
V: TRBV7-9; size: -; D: TRBD2; J: TRBJ2-2; CDR3: CASSLIKAGGPGTGELFF; DNA: TGTGCCAGCAGCTTAATTAAGGCGGGAGGGCCCGGCACCGGGGAGCTGTTTTTT
V: TRBV6-2/TRBV6-3; size: many; D: -; J: TRBJ1-2; CDR3: CASSYSSVRFHTF; DNA: TGTGCCAGCAGTTACTCGAGCGTCCGATTCCACACCTTC
V: TRBV10-3; size: -; D: -; J: TRBJ2-1; CDR3: CAISEELVGVNEQFF; DNA: TGTGCCATCAGTGAGGAGTTGGTGGGGGTCAATGAGCAGTTCTTC
V: TRBV6-2/TRBV6-3; size: -; D: TRBD2; J: TRBJ2-4; CDR3: CASSPGLASREAKNIQYF; DNA: TGTGCCAGCAGCCCGGGACTAGCGTCCCGAGAGGCCAAAAACATTCAGTACTTC
V: TRBV28; size: once; D: TRBD2; J: TRBJ2-1; CDR3: CASSLRGGSYNEQFF; DNA: TGTGCCAGCAGTTTACGCGGGGGCTCCTACAATGAGCAGTTCTTC
V: TRBV15; size: -; D: -; J: TRBJ2-3; CDR3: CATSRRGATDTQYF; DNA: TGTGCCACCAGCAGGCGCGGGGCCACAGATACGCAGTATTTT
V: TRBV5-1; size: -; D: TRBD2; J: TRBJ2-7; CDR3: CASSLVAGEGDEQYF; DNA: TGCGCCAGCAGCTTGGTTGCGGGAGAAGGCGACGAGCAGTACTTC
V: TRBV5-1; size: once; D: TRBD1; J: TRBJ2-7; CDR3: CASSLAEGAYYEQYF; DNA: TGCGCCAGCAGCTTGGCCGAGGGGGCGTACTACGAGCAGTACTTC
V: TRBV19; size: -; D: TRBD1; J: TRBJ1-5; CDR3: CASSTHTGVSNQPQHF; DNA: TGTGCCAGTAGTACACATACAGGGGTAAGCAATCAGCCCCAGCATTTT
V: TRBV28; size: -; D: -; J: TRBJ2-5; CDR3: CASSKLGQETQYF; DNA: TGTGCCAGCAGCAAACTAGGACAAGAGACCCAGTACTTC
V: TRBV11-2; size: -; D: TRBD1; J: TRBJ2-4; CDR3: CASSLAGGVPLAKNIQYF; DNA: TGTGCCAGCAGCTTAGCAGGGGGTGTCCCACTAGCCAAAAACATTCAGTACTTC
V: TRBV18; size: -; D: TRBD2; J: TRBJ2-3; CDR3: CASSPLDLAGVTDTQYF; DNA: TGTGCCAGCTCACCGTTGGATCTAGCGGGAGTCACAGATACGCAGTATTTT
V: TRBV6-5; size: -; D: -; J: TRBJ1-4; CDR3: CASQMTTTNEKLFF; DNA: TGTGCCAGCCAAATGACGACAACTAATGAAAAACTGTTTTTT
V: TRBV14; size: once; D: -; J: TRBJ2-1; CDR3: CASSHSGNEQFF; DNA: TGTGCCAGCAGCCATTCAGGCAATGAGCAGTTCTTC
V: TRBV5-1; size: -; D: -; J: TRBJ1-3; CDR3: CASSLLGNTIYF; DNA: TGCGCCAGCAGCTTGCTGGGAAACACCATATATTTT
V: TRBV18; size: -; D: -; J: TRBJ2-1; CDR3: CASSPPERATSDGEQFF; DNA: TGTGCCAGCTCACCTCCGGAAAGGGCTACCTCCGACGGTGAGCAGTTCTTC
V: TRBV11-3; size: -; D: -; J: TRBJ2-1; CDR3: CASSSGGPSYNEQFF; DNA: TGTGCCAGCAGCTCAGGGGGGCCCTCCTACAATGAGCAGTTCTTC
V: TRBV6-6; size: -; D: -; J: TRBJ1-1; CDR3: CASRARRGDTEAFF; DNA: TGTGCCAGCAGGGCACGTCGGGGAGACACTGAAGCTTTCTTT
V: TRBV29-1; size: -; D: -; J: TRBJ1-2; CDR3: CSVYAGDGYTF; DNA: TGCAGCGTTTATGCAGGGGATGGCTACACCTTC
V: TRBV11-2; size: -; D: -; J: TRBJ1-4; CDR3: CASSLEVQNEKLFF; DNA: TGTGCCAGCAGCTTAGAAGTTCAGAATGAAAAACTGTTTTTT
V: TRBV6-5; size: -; D: TRBD1; J: TRBJ1-5; CDR3: CASSPGQGGQPQHF; DNA: TGTGCCAGCAGTCCGGGACAGGGGGGTCAGCCCCAGCATTTT
V: TRBV7-9; size: -; D: -; J: TRBJ2-7; CDR3: CASSLDQADEQYF; DNA: TGTGCCAGCAGCTTAGATCAGGCTGACGAGCAGTACTTC
V: TRBV28; size: -; D: TRBD2; J: TRBJ2-1; CDR3: CASSRLAGRGNNEQFF; DNA: TGTGCCAGCAGTCGACTAGCGGGGAGGGGTAACAATGAGCAGTTCTTC
V: TRBV7-2; size: -; D: TRBD1; J: TRBJ2-1; CDR3: CASSLTGDRGYSEQFF; DNA: TGTGCCAGCAGCCTTACGGGCGACAGGGGATATAGTGAGCAGTTCTTC
V: TRBV27; size: -; D: -; J: TRBJ2-1; CDR3: CASSSPPKSYNEQFF; DNA: TGTGCCAGCAGTTCACCCCCGAAGTCCTACAATGAGCAGTTCTTC
V: TRBV6-5; size: -; D: -; J: TRBJ2-6; CDR3: CASRATISGANVLTF; DNA: TGTGCCAGCAGAGCCACAATCTCTGGGGCCAACGTCCTGACTTTC
V: TRBV7-2; size: -; D: -; J: TRBJ1-2; CDR3: CASSLDSADDYGYTF; DNA: TGTGCCAGCAGCTTAGATTCGGCGGATGACTATGGCTACACCTTC
V: TRBV18; size: -; D: TRBD1; J: TRBJ1-3; CDR3: CASSLRQGGGNTIYF; DNA: TGTGCCAGCTCACTACGACAGGGTGGTGGAAACACCATATATTTT
V: TRBV19; size: -; D: TRBD2; J: TRBJ2-1; CDR3: CASVTSGSHSYNEQFF; DNA: TGTGCCTCGGTTACTAGCGGGAGTCATTCCTACAATGAGCAGTTCTTC
V: TRBV20-1; size: -; D: -; J: TRBJ2-1; CDR3: CSASLQRNEQFF; DNA: TGCAGTGCTAGTCTTCAACGGAATGAGCAGTTCTTC
V: TRBV18; size: -; D: -; J: TRBJ2-5; CDR3: CASSAQETQYF; DNA: TGTGCCAGCTCAGCCCAAGAGACCCAGTACTTC
V: TRBV14; size: -; D: -; J: TRBJ1-6; CDR3: CASSRSRWGSPLHF; DNA: TGTGCCAGCAGCCGGTCCCGTTGGGGTTCACCCCTCCACTTT